This T cell receptor (beta chain) was documented in a study of shared clonotypes between healthy human individuals. Study outcomes and limitations: Among donors, sharing of clonotypes was expected to be affected by sequencing depth.

Produced via immunoSEQ multiplex PCR; TCRdb's table is partial and in-frame only. Among around 690,000 clones listed, 90% were seen once. A remark on this clone: The antigen remains undetermined.

This CDR3 has 15 residues. Looked up from germline, CDR1 is LGHNA and CDR2 is YSLEER. Trimming took 1 base from V and 7 from J, leaving 17 bases between them. The rearrangement joins TRBV4-3 to TRBJ2-7, with D perhaps TRBD1 or TRBD2 (5 bases each). The specimen was memory CD8+ T cells from PBMCs. Subset meaning: CD45RO+ cells pooled with CCR7-negative TemRA cells. This receptor was taken from a man aged 18-30 years in good health. Some clones in this sample may be carry-over from other donors' samples. The DNA for the CDR3 is TGCGCCAGCAGCCAAGCCGCCGGGACCCTGAGGGAGCAGTACTTC. This translates into CASSQAAGTLREQYF.